This T cell receptor (beta chain) appears in the sequencing data of a study of beta chain features in type 1 diabetes. Study background: The study examined around 98,000,000 sorted cells across all samples. Study observations and caveats: TCRB repertoires of naive, central memory and Treg cells appeared more similar among patients than among healthy donors.

Naive, central memory, regulatory and stem cell-like memory cells within the CD4+ compartment were sorted using CD45RO/CCR7/CD25/CD127/CD95/CD27. This clone was counted only a few times. What it binds is not known. Of the isolated RNA, all was reverse transcribed, and so the sequenced material was expressed TCRB transcripts. The average output of naive, central memory and regulatory T cell samples was 3.6 million or so reads. Using immunoSEQ multiplex PCR, the repertoire was profiled, and TCRdb retains in-frame clones only, with some absent. The sample lists under 800,000 clones; around a sixth were seen once. This CDR3 spans 15 amino acids. The V gene lost 5 bases and the J gene lost 7 bases, with 21 bases spanning the gap. Germline V CDR1 and CDR2: LNHDA, SQIVND (reference sequence).

What was sequenced was naive CD4+ T cells from blood. The receptor's source is a man aged 18 to 30 in good health. The chain is built from TRBV19 and TRBJ2-7, with D perhaps assigned TRBD1 or TRBD2 (5 bases each). In nucleotides, the CDR3 is TGTGCCAGTAGTCCACAAGGGCAGGGATCGGGGGAGCAGTACTTC. Encoded protein: CASSPQGQGSGEQYF.